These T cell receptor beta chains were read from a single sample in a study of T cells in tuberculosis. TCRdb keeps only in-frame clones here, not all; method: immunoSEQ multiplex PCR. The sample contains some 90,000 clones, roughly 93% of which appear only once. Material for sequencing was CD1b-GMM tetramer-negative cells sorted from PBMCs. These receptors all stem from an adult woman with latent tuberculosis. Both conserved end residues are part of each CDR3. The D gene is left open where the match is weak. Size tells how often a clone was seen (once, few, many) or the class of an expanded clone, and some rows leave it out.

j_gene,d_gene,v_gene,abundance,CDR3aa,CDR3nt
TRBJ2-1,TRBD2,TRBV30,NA,CAWRPSGGAYNEQFF,TGTGCCTGGAGGCCTAGCGGGGGAGCATACAATGAGCAGTTCTTC
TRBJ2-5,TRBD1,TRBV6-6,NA,CASSRGRETQYF,TGTGCCAGCAGCAGGGGGCGAGAGACCCAGTACTTC
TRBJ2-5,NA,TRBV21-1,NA,CASSRSTGCKETQYF,TGTGCCAGCAGCCGGTCGACAGGGTGTAAAGAGACCCAGTACTTC
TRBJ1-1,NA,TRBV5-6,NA,CASSLGFGAEAFF,TGTGCCAGCAGCTTGGGGTTCGGGGCTGAAGCTTTCTTT
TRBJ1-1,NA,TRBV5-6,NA,CASSFSPNTEAFF,TGTGCCAGCAGCTTTTCTCCGAACACTGAAGCTTTCTTT
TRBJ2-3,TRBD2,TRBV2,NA,CASSDLAGGTPSTDTQYF,TGTGCCAGCAGTGATTTAGCGGGGGGGACCCCTAGCACAGATACGCAGTATTTT
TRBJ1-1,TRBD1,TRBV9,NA,CASSSGPLGQTNTEAFF,TGTGCCAGCAGCTCAGGCCCCCTGGGACAGACGAACACTGAAGCTTTCTTT
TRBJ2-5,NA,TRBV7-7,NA,CASSFGGQETQYF,TGTGCTAGCAGCTTCGGGGGCCAAGAGACCCAGTACTTC
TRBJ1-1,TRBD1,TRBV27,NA,CASKIGTAYTEAFF,TGTGCCAGCAAGATAGGGACAGCCTACACTGAAGCTTTCTTT
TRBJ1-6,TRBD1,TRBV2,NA,CASSTRLGDRVDSPLHF,TGTGCCAGCAGCACCCGGCTTGGGGACAGGGTTGATTCACCCCTCCACTTT
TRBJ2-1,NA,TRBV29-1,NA,CSAQTSYNEQFF,TGCAGCGCCCAGACATCCTACAATGAGCAGTTCTTC
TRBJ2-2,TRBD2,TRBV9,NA,CASSVGLAGSSTGELFF,TGTGCCAGCAGCGTAGGGCTAGCGGGGTCGTCGACCGGGGAGCTGTTTTTT
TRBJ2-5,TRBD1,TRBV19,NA,CASSSYRGQLETQYF,TGTGCCAGTAGTAGCTACAGGGGGCAATTGGAGACCCAGTACTTC
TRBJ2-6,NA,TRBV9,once,CASSATADLSGANVLTF,TGTGCCAGCAGCGCCACAGCGGATCTCTCTGGGGCCAACGTCCTGACTTTC
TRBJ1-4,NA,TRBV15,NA,CATSRDRGRAEKLFF,TGTGCCACCAGCAGAGACAGGGGCAGAGCGGAAAAACTGTTTTTT
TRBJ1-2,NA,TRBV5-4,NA,CASSLVASRGYGYTF,TGTGCCAGCAGCTTGGTGGCAAGCAGGGGCTATGGCTACACCTTC
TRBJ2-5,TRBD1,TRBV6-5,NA,CASRGQGQETQYF,TGTGCCAGCAGGGGACAGGGTCAAGAGACCCAGTACTTC